The 23 T cell receptor beta chains reported below all come from one sample, sequenced in a study of T cells in Graves' hyperthyroidism and ophthalmopathy. The CDR3 regions of TCR beta were amplified from RNA transcripts. The HTBI primer set served for first-round RT-PCR of the TCR CDR3. From the multiplex PCR reads, TCRdb called clonotypes with MiXCR, one entry per CDR3 protein. The sample has a few hundred thousand distinct CDR3 sequences, approximately 20% seen once. The sequenced material came from blood. All receptors derive from a man younger than 45 with Graves' ophthalmopathy.

This clonotype was detected only a few times. The genes are TRBV28 and TRBJ2-1; tentatively, D is TRBD1 (6 bases). The length of the CDR3 is 12 residues. Between the trimmed V and J ends, which lost 5 bases and 10 bases, there was a span of 12 bases. Looked up from germline, CDR1 is MDHEN and CDR2 is SYDVKM. The CDR3 DNA follows: TGTGCCAGCAGTACAGGGCCGCGCGAGCAGTTCTTC. Amino acid sequence: CASSTGPREQFF.

This clonotype was counted many times. The rearrangement uses TRBV6-1 and TRBJ1-1; TRBD1 matches 9 bases. This CDR3 spans 15 amino acids. With V trimmed by 10 bases and J by 1 base, 10 bases remained unmatched. Per germline, CDR1 MNHNS and CDR2 SASEGT. The CDR3 region is CATYRGLSWNTEAFF. CDR3 nucleotide sequence: TGTGCCACCTACAGGGGGCTAAGTTGGAACACTGAAGCTTTCTTT.

This clonotype was found many times. V usage is TRBV11-3 and J usage is TRBJ2-1; D is perhaps TRBD1 (6 bases). V was shortened by 4 bases and J by 4 bases, with 14 bases between the two germline ends. The germline gives CDR1 SGHNT, CDR2 YENEEA. This CDR3 spans 15 amino acids. In DNA form, the CDR3 reads TGTGCCAGCAGCTCAACTCAGGGGCGATACAATGAGCAGTTCTTC. Translating gives CASSSTQGRYNEQFF.

This clonotype was seen ten or more times. V gene TRBV7-2 combines with J gene TRBJ2-5; D not certain. Trimming stripped 2 bases from V and 2 bases from J, with 21 bases between. The CDR3 contains 18 residues. CDR1 SGHTA and CDR2 FQGNSA come from the germline V gene. CDR3 protein: CASSLYSGSPSPQETQYF. The DNA of the CDR3 is TGTGCCAGCAGCTTATATTCGGGCAGCCCCAGCCCTCAAGAGACCCAGTACTTC.

This clonotype occurred many times. This rearrangement joins TRBV9 to TRBJ2-1; 11 nucleotides match TRBD2. CDR1 and CDR2 from the germline V gene are SGDLS and YYNGEE. This CDR3 is built from 15 residues. Losses at the gene ends were 7 bases for V and 8 bases for J; bases not matched to a gene: 11. The DNA for the CDR3 is TGTGCCAGCTCCTTCCTAGCGGGAGGCAGCTATGAGCAGTTCTTC. It yields the protein CASSFLAGGSYEQFF.

A few counts support this clonotype. A read error may explain this, as a much larger clone is one base away. V is TRBV2 and J is TRBJ2-7; D may correspond to TRBD1 or TRBD2 (7 bases each). The CDR3 loop spans 13 amino acids. The V gene lost 6 bases and the J gene lost 5 bases, with 14 bases spanning the gap. The V gene's germline CDR1 is SNHLY and CDR2 FYNNEI. CDR3 sequence (DNA): TGTGCCAGCAGAAGCGGGACAGTCGACGAGCAGTACTTC. Its protein product is CASRSGTVDEQYF.

The CDR3 DNA follows: TGTGCCAGCACTGGGAGCAACACTGAAGCTTTCTTT. Translation: CASTGSNTEAFF. This chain uses TRBV2 with TRBJ1-1, with D unresolved. Germline V CDR1 and CDR2: SNHLY, FYNNEI. V lost 7 bases to trimming and J lost 2 bases, with 8 bases between them. The CDR3 consists of 12 residues.

The rearrangement links TRBV7-2 to TRBJ2-7; 12 bases line up with TRBD2. J lost 2 bases, V lost 1 base, and 3 bases had no gene match. CDR1 is SGHTA, CDR2 FQGNSA, per germline. This CDR3 has 16 amino acids. The CDR3 spells CASSLGGLAGPYEQYF. CDR3 coding DNA: TGTGCCAGCAGCTTAGGGGGACTAGCGGGCCCCTACGAGCAGTACTTC.

The chain combines TRBV29-1 with TRBJ2-1; a weak D match, TRBD2 (6 bases). CDR1 and CDR2 from the germline V gene are SQVTM and ANQGSEA. The V and J ends lost 2 bases and 6 bases respectively, with 14 bases between them. The CDR3 is 14 residues long. The CDR3 reads CSVESGSSGNEQFF. The DNA of the CDR3 is TGCAGCGTTGAATCCGGGAGTAGCGGCAATGAGCAGTTCTTC.

This clonotype has more than one count but fewer than ten. V is TRBV4-1 and J is TRBJ2-1; 13 bases line up with TRBD2. This CDR3 is 16 amino acids long. In germline, CDR1 is MGHRA, CDR2 YSYEKL. After removal of 4 bases from V and 8 bases from J, the junction contained 8 bases not matched to a gene. The CDR3 protein is CASSRSGTSGAYEQFF. Here the CDR3 DNA reads TGCGCCAGCAGCCGTTCCGGGACTAGCGGGGCTTATGAGCAGTTCTTC.

The J gene is TRBJ1-6, the V gene TRBV20-1; D may be TRBD1 (6 bases). V gave up 1 base and J gave up 10 bases, with 14 bases separating them. Per germline, CDR1 DFQATT and CDR2 SNEGSKA (reference sequence). The CDR3 runs to 14 residues. The CDR3 here is CSARVEGVGSPLHF. CDR3 nucleotide sequence: TGCAGTGCTAGAGTCGAGGGGGTCGGCTCACCCCTCCACTTT.

The table lists this clonotype with a few counts. The gene calls are TRBV6-5 and TRBJ2-5; 7 bases are a match to TRBD2. The CDR3 is 17 amino acids. With V trimmed by 2 bases and J by 6 bases, 15 bases remained unmatched. CDR1 is MNHEY and CDR2 is SVGAGI in the germline V gene. Written as DNA, the CDR3 is TGTGCCAGCAGTTACCTTAGTCTATTGCGGGAGAATAAGACCCAGTACTTC. It translates to CASSYLSLLRENKTQYF.

The gene calls are TRBV12-3 or TRBV12-4 and TRBJ1-1, with a tentative D call TRBD1 (6 bases). The CDR3 is made up of 14 amino acids. Trimming removed 4 bases from V and 1 base from J, with 10 bases in between. CDR3: CASSYREENTEAFF. CDR3 in DNA: TGTGCCAGCAGTTACAGGGAGGAGAACACTGAAGCTTTCTTT.

Comment on this clonotype: A much bigger clone sits one base away, suggesting this may be a read error. The chain couples TRBV11-3 to TRBJ1-1; D is possibly TRBD1 (5 bases). The CDR3 covers 16 residues. The V end was cut by 1 base, the J end by 3 bases, with 15 bases between. Germline V gene data show CDR1 as SGHNT and CDR2 as YENEEA. The CDR3 sequence: CASSLAGRVTDTEAFF. CDR3 sequence (DNA): TGTGCCAGCAGCTTAGCGGGCAGGGTGACGGACACTGAAGCTTTCTTT.

The chain links TRBV5-5 to TRBJ1-2; D gene uncertain. Germline V gene sequence: CDR1 SGHKS, CDR2 YYEKEE (reference sequence). This CDR3 has 14 residues. V lost 4 bases and J 3 bases, leaving 13 bases between the germline ends. CDR3 DNA: TGTGCCAGCAGCCTAGTATGGCCTGACTATGGCTACACCTTC. Translated, it gives CASSLVWPDYGYTF.

This clonotype was seen more than once but under ten times. The CDR3 DNA follows: TGCGCCAGCAGACCTAATAGCGGGAGGCCCCACAATGAGCAGTTCTTC. This translates into CASRPNSGRPHNEQFF. V gene TRBV4-1 combines with J gene TRBJ2-1, with 10 bases lining up with TRBD2. V was pared by 6 bases and J by 5 bases, with 10 bases of the junction left unmatched. This CDR3 is built from 16 residues. Germline CDR1 is MGHRA and CDR2 is YSYEKL.

The rearrangement joins TRBV19 to TRBJ2-7, with no clear D. This CDR3 contains 15 residues. V lost 3 bases and J 4 bases, leaving 16 bases between the germline ends. Germline loops: CDR1 LNHDA, CDR2 SQIVND (reference sequence). The DNA of the CDR3 is TGTGCCAGTAGTATCTCCTCCCGGGTCCCTTACGAGCAGTACTTC. Translating it yields CASSISSRVPYEQYF.

This chain links TRBV3-1 with TRBJ2-1; D is undetermined. Germline CDR1 and CDR2: LGHDT and YNNKEL (reference sequence). V lost 2 bases and J 2 bases, leaving 10 bases between the germline ends. The CDR3 loop spans 15 amino acids. CDR3 protein: CASSQPGFPYNEQFF. The CDR3 nucleotides read TGTGCCAGCAGCCAACCCGGGTTCCCCTACAATGAGCAGTTCTTC.

The chain couples TRBV6-1 to TRBJ1-2; D is undetermined. The CDR3 runs to 11 residues. The V end was cut by 3 bases, the J end by 7 bases, with 6 bases between. Germline CDR1 MNHNS, CDR2 SASEGT. This CDR3 is CASSDPGGYTF. The CDR3 nucleotides are TGTGCCAGCAGTGACCCTGGTGGCTACACCTTC.

The rearrangement joins TRBV5-8 to TRBJ2-7; the D is unclear. The germline gives CDR1 SGHTS, CDR2 YDEGEE. V lost 7 bases and J lost 0, with 17 bases in between. The CDR3 sequence is 15 residues long. The CDR3 loop reads CASACTWGSSYEQYF. As DNA, the CDR3 is TGTGCCAGCGCCTGCACCTGGGGAAGCTCCTACGAGCAGTACTTC.

The chain links TRBV5-1 to TRBJ1-1; D uncertain. The CDR3 length is 16 residues. Germline CDR1 and CDR2: SGHRS and YFSETQ. V gave up 1 base and J gave up 6 bases, with 19 bases separating them. The CDR3 region has the DNA TGCGCCAGCAGCTTGTTTAGATCGGAGGCAGTGGCTGAAGCTTTCTTT. Protein: CASSLFRSEAVAEAFF.

The table lists this clonotype with a few counts. The chain combines TRBV12-3 or TRBV12-4 with TRBJ1-2; perhaps TRBD1 as D (5 bases). Trimming removed 3 bases at V and 8 bases at J, with 16 bases between. The CDR3 spans 14 residues. CDR3 loop: CASSFTFTGLGYTF. The CDR3 DNA follows: TGTGCCAGCAGTTTTACCTTCACAGGTTTGGGCTACACCTTC.

The V gene is TRBV19, the J gene TRBJ1-5, with 12 bases matching TRBD1. This CDR3 has 15 residues. Trimming took 5 bases from V and 7 from J; bases not matched to a gene: 6. CDR1 is LNHDA and CDR2 is SQIVND in the germline V gene (reference sequence). The CDR3 coding sequence is TGTGCCAGTAGTTGGGGACAGGGGGCTGGACAGCCCCAGCATTTT. Translated: CASSWGQGAGQPQHF.